This TCR beta chain was retrieved from a study of Tregs in tolerant kidney transplant recipients. Regarding the study as a whole: Changing PCR primers prevented nucleotide comparison between some patients' samples.

Using immunoSEQ multiplex PCR, the repertoire was profiled, and TCRdb retains in-frame clones only, with some absent. The table has about 110,000 clones, roughly 89% seen once; the top ten hold approximately 0.3%. Comments on this clone: The target antigen is unknown.

The CDR3 has 15 residues. J lost 2 bases, V lost 2 bases, and 7 bases had no gene match. Germline V gives CDR1 SGDLS, CDR2 YYNGEE. The starting material was CD4+ T cells from blood, obtained before the transplant. This chain links TRBV9 with TRBJ2-7, with TRBD2 matching 7 bases. The origin of this receptor is a human donor who received a combined kidney and bone marrow transplant. The CDR3 nucleotides read TGTGCCAGCAGCGTCGGCGGGGGAGGTCCCTACGAGCAGTACTTC. It codes for CASSVGGGGPYEQYF.